These 11 T cell receptor beta chains share one sample of origin, sequenced in a study of cytomegalovirus exposure and HLA in healthy donors. PCR was performed using 60 Vbeta and 13 Jbeta primers. Sequencing was performed with immunoSEQ multiplex PCR; in TCRdb, only in-frame clones are kept and a portion is missing. This sample has 35,000 to 45,000 clones, with around 69% found just once. The sequenced material came from PBMCs. The receptors shown here come from a woman aged 30 to 39 in good health and CMV-seronegative.

V usage is TRBV6-8 and J usage is TRBJ1-3; D unresolved. This CDR3 is 15 amino acids long. The germline CDR1 and CDR2 sequences are MNHGY and SAAAGT. The V end was cut by 10 bases, the J end by 1 base, with 17 bases between. The CDR3 DNA follows: TGTGCCACCGCCTCGGCAGGTGGGTCTGGAAACACCATATATTTT. It codes for CATASAGGSGNTIYF.

V and J are TRBV28 and TRBJ2-4, with TRBD2 matching over 8 bases. CDR1 is MDHEN, CDR2 SYDVKM, per germline. The J segment lost 7 bases and the V segment lost 3 bases, leaving 11 bases of the junction unmatched. This CDR3 has 16 amino acids. This chain's CDR3 is CASSFHGGAMRNIQYF. DNA for the CDR3: TGTGCCAGCAGTTTTCACGGGGGGGCCATGAGGAACATTCAGTACTTC.

The chain is built from TRBV2 and TRBJ1-5, with D maybe TRBD1 (6 bases). V gave up 7 bases and J gave up 6 bases, with 16 bases separating them. This CDR3 is 14 amino acids long. The germline V gene encodes CDR1 SNHLY and CDR2 FYNNEI. The CDR3 DNA reads as TGTGCCAGCACCCAAGGGGGGGTAGGTCAGCCCCAGCATTTT. Its protein is CASTQGGVGQPQHF.

The genes are TRBV6-1 and TRBJ1-1; D ambiguous. In germline, CDR1 is MNHNS, CDR2 SASEGT. This CDR3 is built from 13 residues. V lost 2 bases, J lost 3 bases, and 7 bases lay in between. CDR3 sequence reads: CASSERLDTEAFF. The CDR3, as DNA: TGTGCCAGCAGTGAACGTCTTGACACTGAAGCTTTCTTT.

The chain employs TRBV7-2 and TRBJ2-5; D ambiguous. The CDR3 extends over 14 amino acids. From germline, CDR1 is SGHTA and CDR2 FQGNSA. Trimming took off 5 bases at V and 1 base at J, with 11 bases between the two ends. CDR3 sequence (DNA): TGTGCCAGCAGCCCTACGCAGGTCCAAGAGACCCAGTACTTC. Amino acids: CASSPTQVQETQYF.

The genes are TRBV30 and TRBJ2-3, with 8 bases that match TRBD1. Per the germline V gene, CDR1 is GTSNPN and CDR2 is SVGIG (reference sequence). The ends lost 5 bases at V and 3 bases at J; junction bases unmatched: 7. CDR3 length equals 14 residues. The DNA for the CDR3 is TGTGCCTGGGACAGGGGCTCACGGACAGATACGCAGTATTTT. This sequence encodes CAWDRGSRTDTQYF.

The chain has TRBV30 and TRBJ2-6; D may be TRBD1 (7 bases). Germline-derived CDR1 and CDR2 are GTSNPN and SVGIG (reference sequence). Trimming shortened V by 8 bases and J by 0 bases, and 17 bases separated the two germline ends. The CDR3 sequence is 16 residues long. CDR3 coding DNA: TGTGCCCGCGGGGACAGTTCCGGCTCTGGGGCCAACGTCCTGACTTTC. It translates to CARGDSSGSGANVLTF.

V gene TRBV5-1 combines with J gene TRBJ2-7; D call uncertain. V lost 0 bases and J 6 bases, leaving 4 bases between the germline ends. The CDR3 consists of 11 residues. Germline CDR1 is SGHRS and CDR2 is YFSETQ. In nucleotides, the CDR3 is TGCGCCAGCAGCTTGGAAGCCGAGCAGTACTTC. Its translation: CASSLEAEQYF.

The chain couples TRBV7-2 to TRBJ2-3; weak D call: TRBD1 (5 bases). Trimming removed 7 bases from V and 0 bases from J, with 20 bases in between. Per germline, CDR1 SGHTA and CDR2 FQGNSA. The CDR3 is made up of 17 amino acids. The CDR3 DNA follows: TGTGCCAGCACCAAACTCACTGGGGCTTTTAGCACAGATACGCAGTATTTT. Translating gives CASTKLTGAFSTDTQYF.

This clone has a single count. The rearrangement joins TRBV6-1 to TRBJ1-1, with D perhaps matching TRBD1 (5 bases). Trimming removed 3 bases from V and 1 base from J, with 12 bases in between. The CDR3 is 15 residues long. Germline V gene lookup returns CDR1 MNHNS and CDR2 SASEGT. The CDR3 is CASSDGRQQNTEAFF. The CDR3 DNA reads TGTGCCAGCAGTGACGGTAGACAGCAGAACACTGAAGCTTTCTTT.

This clone was seen more than once but under ten times. V and J are TRBV6-1 and TRBJ2-3, with 8 bases that match TRBD1. This CDR3 comprises 13 residues. Germline V gives CDR1 MNHNS, CDR2 SASEGT. V lost 8 bases and J lost 3; bases outside the gene matches: 4. The CDR3 region has the DNA TGTGCCAGCTCGGACAGGGAAACAGATACGCAGTATTTT. Its protein is CASSDRETDTQYF.